A selection of T cell receptor beta chains follows, all from one sample in a study of T cell responses to AZD1222 COVID-19 vaccine. TCRdb's copy holds only in-frame clones and misses some; the assay was immunoSEQ multiplex PCR. The top ten clones hold 12% of a sample with approximately 120,000 clones, just under 90% of them seen once. Sequences were derived from peripheral blood, sampled on day 0 of AZD1222 vaccination. Receptors originate from an adult in good health. The CDR3 runs from the conserved cysteine through the conserved F or W. The D gene is left open where the match is weak. Only some rows state a clone size, as once, few, many or a class for expanded clones.

clone size: NA; D gene: NA; V gene: TRBV19; J gene: TRBJ1-5; CDR3 protein: CAPKEGRVSDQPQHF; CDR3 DNA: TGTGCGCCGAAGGAGGGCAGGGTCAGCGATCAGCCCCAGCATTTT
clone size: NA; D gene: NA; V gene: TRBV30; J gene: TRBJ1-6; CDR3 protein: CALLGARNSPLHF; CDR3 DNA: TGTGCCTTATTGGGGGCGCGGAATTCACCCCTCCACTTT
clone size: NA; D gene: NA; V gene: TRBV19; J gene: TRBJ2-1; CDR3 protein: CASSRDVYNEQFF; CDR3 DNA: TGTGCCAGTAGTAGGGACGTTTACAATGAGCAGTTCTTC
clone size: NA; D gene: TRBD2; V gene: TRBV6-2/TRBV6-3; J gene: TRBJ2-7; CDR3 protein: CASSYGGTTSGPPLVYEQYF; CDR3 DNA: TGTGCCAGCAGTTACGGCGGGACTACCAGCGGCCCCCCCTTGGTCTACGAGCAGTACTTC
clone size: NA; D gene: NA; V gene: TRBV7-9; J gene: TRBJ2-3; CDR3 protein: CASSFWTTDTQYF; CDR3 DNA: TGTGCCAGCAGCTTCTGGACCACAGATACGCAGTATTTT
clone size: once; D gene: TRBD2; V gene: TRBV10-1; J gene: TRBJ2-1; CDR3 protein: CASSEAGHWNEQFF; CDR3 DNA: TGCGCCAGCAGTGAAGCGGGGCATTGGAATGAGCAGTTCTTC
clone size: NA; D gene: NA; V gene: TRBV5-4; J gene: TRBJ1-3; CDR3 protein: CASSSGAGNTIYF; CDR3 DNA: TGTGCCAGCAGCTCCGGAGCTGGAAACACCATATATTTT
clone size: NA; D gene: NA; V gene: TRBV5-1; J gene: TRBJ2-5; CDR3 protein: CASSLQLEDAQYF; CDR3 DNA: TGCGCCAGCAGCTTGCAGCTGGAAGATGCCCAGTACTTC
clone size: NA; D gene: TRBD1; V gene: TRBV10-3; J gene: TRBJ2-7; CDR3 protein: CAIRQSRQGLWNEQYF; CDR3 DNA: TGTGCCATCAGACAATCCCGACAGGGTCTATGGAACGAGCAGTACTTC
clone size: NA; D gene: NA; V gene: TRBV10-3; J gene: TRBJ2-3; CDR3 protein: CAIKEGADTQYF; CDR3 DNA: TGTGCCATCAAGGAGGGTGCAGATACGCAGTATTTT
clone size: few; D gene: NA; V gene: TRBV27; J gene: TRBJ1-2; CDR3 protein: CASSLNPGGGGYTF; CDR3 DNA: TGTGCCAGCAGTTTAAACCCGGGGGGCGGCGGCTACACCTTC